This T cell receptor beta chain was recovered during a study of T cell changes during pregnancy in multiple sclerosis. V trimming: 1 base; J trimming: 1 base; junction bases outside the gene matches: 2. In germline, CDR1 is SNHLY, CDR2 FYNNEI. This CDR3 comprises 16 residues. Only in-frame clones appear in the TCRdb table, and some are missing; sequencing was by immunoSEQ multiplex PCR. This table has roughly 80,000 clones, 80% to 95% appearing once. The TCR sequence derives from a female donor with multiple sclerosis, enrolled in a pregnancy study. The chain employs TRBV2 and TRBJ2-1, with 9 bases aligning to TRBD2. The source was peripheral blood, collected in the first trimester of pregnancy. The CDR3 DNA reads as TGTGCCAGCAGTGAAGGTAGCGGGGGATCCTACAATGAGCAGTTCTTC. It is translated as CASSEGSGGSYNEQFF.